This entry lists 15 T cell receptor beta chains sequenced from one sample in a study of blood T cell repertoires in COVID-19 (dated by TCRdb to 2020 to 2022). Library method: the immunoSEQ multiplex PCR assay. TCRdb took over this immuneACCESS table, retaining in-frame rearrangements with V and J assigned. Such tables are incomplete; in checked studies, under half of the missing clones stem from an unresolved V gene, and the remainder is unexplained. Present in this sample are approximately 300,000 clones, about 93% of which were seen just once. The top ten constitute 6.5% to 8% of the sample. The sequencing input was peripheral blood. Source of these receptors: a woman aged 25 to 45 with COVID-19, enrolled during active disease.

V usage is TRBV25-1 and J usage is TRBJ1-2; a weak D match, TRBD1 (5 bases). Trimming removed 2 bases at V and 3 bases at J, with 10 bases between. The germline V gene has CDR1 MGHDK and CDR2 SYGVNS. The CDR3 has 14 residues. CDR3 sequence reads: CASSEKGFDYGYTF. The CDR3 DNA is TGTGCCAGCAGTGAAAAGGGGTTCGACTATGGCTACACCTTC.

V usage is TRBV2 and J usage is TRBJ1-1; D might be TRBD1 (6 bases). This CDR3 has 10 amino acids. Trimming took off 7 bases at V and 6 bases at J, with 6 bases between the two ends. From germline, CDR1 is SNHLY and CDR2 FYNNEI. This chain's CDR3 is CASKGAEAFF. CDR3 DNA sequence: TGTGCCAGCAAGGGGGCTGAAGCTTTCTTT.

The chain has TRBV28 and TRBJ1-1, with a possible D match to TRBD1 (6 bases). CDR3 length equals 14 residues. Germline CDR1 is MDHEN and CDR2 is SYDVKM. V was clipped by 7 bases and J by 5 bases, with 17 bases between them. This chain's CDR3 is CASTPLGAGTEAFF. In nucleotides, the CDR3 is TGTGCCAGCACCCCTCTGGGGGCTGGGACTGAAGCTTTCTTT.

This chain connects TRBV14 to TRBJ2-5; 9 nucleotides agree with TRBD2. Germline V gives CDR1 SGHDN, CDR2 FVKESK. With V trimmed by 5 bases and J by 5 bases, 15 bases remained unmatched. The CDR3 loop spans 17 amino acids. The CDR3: CASSSAVAGALRETQYF. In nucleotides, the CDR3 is TGTGCCAGCAGCTCGGCGGTAGCGGGAGCCCTGAGGGAGACCCAGTACTTC.

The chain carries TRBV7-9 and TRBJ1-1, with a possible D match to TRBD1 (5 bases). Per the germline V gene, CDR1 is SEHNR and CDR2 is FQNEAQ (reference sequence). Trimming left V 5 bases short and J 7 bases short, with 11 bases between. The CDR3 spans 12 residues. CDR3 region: CASSLGELEAFF. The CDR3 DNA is TGTGCCAGCAGCCTAGGGGAGCTTGAAGCTTTCTTT. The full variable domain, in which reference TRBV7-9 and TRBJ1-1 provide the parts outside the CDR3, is DTGVSQNPRHKITKRGQNVTFRCDPISEHNRLYWYRQTLGQGPEFLTYFQNEAQLEKSRLLSDRFSAERPKGSFSTLEIQRTEQGDSAMYLCASSLGELEAFFGQGTRLTVV.

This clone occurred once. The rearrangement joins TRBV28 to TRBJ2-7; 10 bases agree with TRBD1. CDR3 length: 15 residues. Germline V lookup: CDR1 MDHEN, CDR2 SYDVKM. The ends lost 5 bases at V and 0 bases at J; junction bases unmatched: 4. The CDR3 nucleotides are TGTGCCAGCAGTACCGGACAGGGGGTCTCCTACGAGCAGTACTTC. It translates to CASSTGQGVSYEQYF.

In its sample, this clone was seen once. DNA for the CDR3: TGTGCCAGCAGTATACCCAGGGGGATCACTGAAGCTTTCTTT. Its protein product is CASSIPRGITEAFF. The chain couples TRBV28 to TRBJ1-1, with TRBD1 matching 7 bases. Germline lookup yields CDR1 MDHEN and CDR2 SYDVKM. The V and J ends lost 5 bases and 4 bases, in that order; junction bases with no gene match: 7. The CDR3 is 14 residues long.

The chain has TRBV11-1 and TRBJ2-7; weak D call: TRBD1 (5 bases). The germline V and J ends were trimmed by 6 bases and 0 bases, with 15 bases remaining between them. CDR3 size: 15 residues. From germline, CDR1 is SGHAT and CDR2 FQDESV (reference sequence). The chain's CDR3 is CASRGYTGSSYEQYF. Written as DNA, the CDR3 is TGTGCCAGCAGAGGATACACAGGAAGCTCCTACGAGCAGTACTTC.

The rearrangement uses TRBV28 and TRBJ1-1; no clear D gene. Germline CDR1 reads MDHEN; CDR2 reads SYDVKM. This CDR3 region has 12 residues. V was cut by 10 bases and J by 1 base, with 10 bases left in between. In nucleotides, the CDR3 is TGTGCCATCCGCAGTGGGAACACTGAAGCTTTCTTT. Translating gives CAIRSGNTEAFF.

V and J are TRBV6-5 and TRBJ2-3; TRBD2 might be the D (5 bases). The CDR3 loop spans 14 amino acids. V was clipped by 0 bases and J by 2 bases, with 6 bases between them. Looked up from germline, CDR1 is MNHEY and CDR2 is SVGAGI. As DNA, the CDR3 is TGTGCCAGCAGTTACTCTAGCGCCACAGATACGCAGTATTTT. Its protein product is CASSYSSATDTQYF.

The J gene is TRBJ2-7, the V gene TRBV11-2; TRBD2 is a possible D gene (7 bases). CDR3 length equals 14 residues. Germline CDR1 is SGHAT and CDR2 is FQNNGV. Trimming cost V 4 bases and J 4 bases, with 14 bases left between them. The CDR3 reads CASSSGVGGYEQYF. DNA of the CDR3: TGTGCCAGCAGCTCAGGGGTCGGGGGGTACGAGCAGTACTTC.

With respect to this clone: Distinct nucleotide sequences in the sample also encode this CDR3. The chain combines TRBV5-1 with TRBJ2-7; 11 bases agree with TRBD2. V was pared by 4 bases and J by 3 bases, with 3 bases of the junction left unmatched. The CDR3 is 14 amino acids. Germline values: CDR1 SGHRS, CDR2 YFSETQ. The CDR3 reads CASSPGTSGYEQYF. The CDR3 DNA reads TGCGCCAGCAGCCCGGGGACTAGCGGCTACGAGCAGTACTTC.

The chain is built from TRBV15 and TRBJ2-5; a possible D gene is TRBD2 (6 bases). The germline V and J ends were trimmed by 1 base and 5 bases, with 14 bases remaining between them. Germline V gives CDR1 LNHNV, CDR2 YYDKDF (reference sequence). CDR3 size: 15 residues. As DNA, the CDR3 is TGTGCCACCAGCAGAGGGTTGGAGGGAGTGGAGACCCAGTACTTC. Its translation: CATSRGLEGVETQYF.

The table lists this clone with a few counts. The CDR3 is CASSQGSTEAFF. CDR3 coding DNA: TGTGCCAGCAGCCAAGGGAGCACTGAAGCTTTCTTT. The chain carries TRBV3-1 (or the pseudogene TRBV3-2) and TRBJ1-1; no firm D call. Germline V gene lookup returns CDR1 LGHDT and CDR2 YNNKEL (reference sequence). Trimming took 1 base from V and 4 from J, leaving 4 bases between them. The CDR3 loop spans 12 amino acids.

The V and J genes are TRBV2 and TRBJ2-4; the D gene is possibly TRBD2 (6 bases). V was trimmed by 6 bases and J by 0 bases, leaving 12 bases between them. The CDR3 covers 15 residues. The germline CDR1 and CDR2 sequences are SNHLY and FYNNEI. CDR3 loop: CASRREKLAKNIQYF. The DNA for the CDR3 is TGTGCCAGCAGGCGGGAAAAACTAGCCAAAAACATTCAGTACTTC.